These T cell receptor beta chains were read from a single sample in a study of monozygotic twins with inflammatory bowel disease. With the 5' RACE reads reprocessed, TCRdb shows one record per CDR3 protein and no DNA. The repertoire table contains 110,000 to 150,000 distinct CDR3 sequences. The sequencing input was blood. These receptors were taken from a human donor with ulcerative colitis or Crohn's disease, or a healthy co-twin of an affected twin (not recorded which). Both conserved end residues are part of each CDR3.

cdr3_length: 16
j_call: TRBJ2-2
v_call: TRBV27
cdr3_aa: CATAFPRGAFTGELFF

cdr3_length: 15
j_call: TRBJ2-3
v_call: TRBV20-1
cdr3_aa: CSAREGAGGADTQYF

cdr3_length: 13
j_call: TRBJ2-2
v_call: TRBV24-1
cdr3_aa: CATGTEITGELFF

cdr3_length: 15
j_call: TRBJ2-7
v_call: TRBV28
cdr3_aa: CASSLSSTGAYEQYF

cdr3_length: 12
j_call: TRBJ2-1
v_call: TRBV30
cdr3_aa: CAWSETSGEQFF

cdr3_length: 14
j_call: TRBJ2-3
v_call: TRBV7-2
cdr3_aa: CASSSGLGTDTQYF

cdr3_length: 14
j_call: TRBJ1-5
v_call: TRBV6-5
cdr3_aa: CASSYSRASQPQHF

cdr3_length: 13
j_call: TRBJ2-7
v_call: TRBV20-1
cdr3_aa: CSARLAPEAGQYF

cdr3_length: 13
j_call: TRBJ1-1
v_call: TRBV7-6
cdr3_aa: CASSTGRNTEAFF

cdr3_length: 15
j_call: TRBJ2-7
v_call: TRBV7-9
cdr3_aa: CASSQGPGRDYEQYF

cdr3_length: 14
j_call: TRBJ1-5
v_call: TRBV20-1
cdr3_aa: CSARGTRANQPQHF

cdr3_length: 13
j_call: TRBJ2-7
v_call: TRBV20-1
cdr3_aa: CSAGRGTIYEQYF

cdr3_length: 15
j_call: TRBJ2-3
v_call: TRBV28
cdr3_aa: CASSLARGLAGAQYF